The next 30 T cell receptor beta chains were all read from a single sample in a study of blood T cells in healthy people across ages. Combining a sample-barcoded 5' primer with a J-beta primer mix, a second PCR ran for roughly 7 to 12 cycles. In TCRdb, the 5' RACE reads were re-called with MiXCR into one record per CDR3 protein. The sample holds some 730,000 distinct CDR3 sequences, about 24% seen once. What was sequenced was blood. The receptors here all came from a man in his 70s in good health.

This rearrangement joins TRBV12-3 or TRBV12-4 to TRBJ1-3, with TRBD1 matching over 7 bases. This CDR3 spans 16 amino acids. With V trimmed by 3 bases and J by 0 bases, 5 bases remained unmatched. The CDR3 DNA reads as TGTGCCAGCAGTTTCGGGACAGATAGCTCTGGAAACACCATATATTTT. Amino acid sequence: CASSFGTDSSGNTIYF.

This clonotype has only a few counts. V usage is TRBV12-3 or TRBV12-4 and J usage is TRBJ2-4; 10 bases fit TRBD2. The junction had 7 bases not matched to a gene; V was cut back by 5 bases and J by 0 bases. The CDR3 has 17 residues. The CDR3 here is CASSLGTSVGAKNIQYF. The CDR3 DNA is TGTGCCAGCAGTCTTGGGACTAGCGTAGGAGCCAAAAACATTCAGTACTTC.

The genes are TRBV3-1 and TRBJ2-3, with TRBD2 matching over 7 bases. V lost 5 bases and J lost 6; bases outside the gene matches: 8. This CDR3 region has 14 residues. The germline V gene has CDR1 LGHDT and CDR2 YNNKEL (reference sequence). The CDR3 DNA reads TGTGCCAGCAGCGGCCGCGGGGGAGGGGATACGCAGTATTTT. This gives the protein CASSGRGGGDTQYF.

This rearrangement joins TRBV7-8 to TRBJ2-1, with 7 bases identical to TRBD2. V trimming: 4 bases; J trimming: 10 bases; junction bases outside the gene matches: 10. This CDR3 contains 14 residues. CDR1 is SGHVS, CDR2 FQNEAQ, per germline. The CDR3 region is CASSSTGTMGEQFF. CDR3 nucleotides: TGTGCCAGCAGCTCCACCGGGACTATGGGCGAGCAGTTCTTC.

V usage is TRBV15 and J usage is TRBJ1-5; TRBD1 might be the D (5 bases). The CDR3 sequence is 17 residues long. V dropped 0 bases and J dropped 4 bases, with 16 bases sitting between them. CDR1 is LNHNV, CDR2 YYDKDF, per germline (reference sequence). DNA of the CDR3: TGTGCCACCAGCAGAGATTGCCTTGACAGCTTAAATCAGCCCCAGCATTTT. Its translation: CATSRDCLDSLNQPQHF.

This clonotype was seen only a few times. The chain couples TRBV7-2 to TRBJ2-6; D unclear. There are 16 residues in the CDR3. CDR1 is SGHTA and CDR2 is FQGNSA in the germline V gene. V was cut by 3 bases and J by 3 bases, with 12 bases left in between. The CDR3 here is CASSLARRNGANVLTF. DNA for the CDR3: TGTGCCAGCAGCTTGGCTCGCCGGAATGGGGCCAACGTCCTGACTTTC.

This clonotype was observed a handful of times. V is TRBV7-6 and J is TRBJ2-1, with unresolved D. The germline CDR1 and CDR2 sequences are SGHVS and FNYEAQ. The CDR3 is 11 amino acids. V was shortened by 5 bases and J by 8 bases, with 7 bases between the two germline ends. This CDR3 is CASSIWDEQFF. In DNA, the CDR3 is TGTGCCAGCAGCATCTGGGATGAGCAGTTCTTC.

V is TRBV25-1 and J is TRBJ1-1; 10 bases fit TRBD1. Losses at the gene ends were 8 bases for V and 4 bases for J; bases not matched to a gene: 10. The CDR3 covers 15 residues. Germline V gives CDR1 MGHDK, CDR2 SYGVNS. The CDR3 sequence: CASRLGTGESTEAFF. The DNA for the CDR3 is TGTGCCAGCCGTCTAGGGACAGGGGAATCCACTGAAGCTTTCTTT.

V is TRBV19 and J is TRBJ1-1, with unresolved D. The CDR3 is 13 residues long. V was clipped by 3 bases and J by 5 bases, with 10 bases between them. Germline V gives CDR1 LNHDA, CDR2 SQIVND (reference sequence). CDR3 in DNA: TGTGCCAGTAGTATGTACCAGATGACTGAAGCTTTCTTT. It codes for CASSMYQMTEAFF.

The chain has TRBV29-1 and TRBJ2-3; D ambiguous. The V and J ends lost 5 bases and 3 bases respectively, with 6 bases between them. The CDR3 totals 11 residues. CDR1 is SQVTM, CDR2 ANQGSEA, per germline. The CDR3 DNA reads TGCAGCGTTCCGGTTACAGATACGCAGTATTTT. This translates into CSVPVTDTQYF.

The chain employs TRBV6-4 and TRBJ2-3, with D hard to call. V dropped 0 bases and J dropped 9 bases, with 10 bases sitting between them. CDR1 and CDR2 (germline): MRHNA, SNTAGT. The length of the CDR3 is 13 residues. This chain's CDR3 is CASSDSAVATQYF. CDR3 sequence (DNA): TGTGCCAGCAGTGACTCGGCAGTAGCCACGCAGTATTTT.

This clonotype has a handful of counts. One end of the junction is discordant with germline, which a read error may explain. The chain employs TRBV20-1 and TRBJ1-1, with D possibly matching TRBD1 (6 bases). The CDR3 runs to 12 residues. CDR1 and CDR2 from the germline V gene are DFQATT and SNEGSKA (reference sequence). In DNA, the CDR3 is TGCAGCGCTAGAGAAGGGGGCACTGAAGCTTTCTTT. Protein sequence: CSAREGGTEAFF.

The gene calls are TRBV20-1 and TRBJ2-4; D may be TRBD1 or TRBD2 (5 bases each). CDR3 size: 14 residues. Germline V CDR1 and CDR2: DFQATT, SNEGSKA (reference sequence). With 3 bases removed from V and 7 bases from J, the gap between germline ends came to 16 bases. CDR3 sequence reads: CSASRGSEGNIQYF. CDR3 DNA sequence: TGCAGTGCTAGCCGTGGGAGCGAGGGGAACATTCAGTACTTC.

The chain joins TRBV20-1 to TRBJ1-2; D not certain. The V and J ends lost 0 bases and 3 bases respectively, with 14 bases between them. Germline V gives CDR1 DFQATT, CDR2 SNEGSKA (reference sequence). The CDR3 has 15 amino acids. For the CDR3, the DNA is TGCAGTGCTAGAGATACCCGACTCGCTGACTATGGCTACACCTTC. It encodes CSARDTRLADYGYTF.

The CDR3 region has the DNA TGCGCCAGCAGCACGCAAACAGGGGTCGAGCAGTACTTC. This gives the protein CASSTQTGVEQYF. This chain links TRBV5-1 with TRBJ2-7; 7 nucleotides match TRBD1. The V and J ends lost 4 bases and 6 bases, in that order; junction bases with no gene match: 7. Germline CDR1 SGHRS, CDR2 YFSETQ. This CDR3 has 13 residues.

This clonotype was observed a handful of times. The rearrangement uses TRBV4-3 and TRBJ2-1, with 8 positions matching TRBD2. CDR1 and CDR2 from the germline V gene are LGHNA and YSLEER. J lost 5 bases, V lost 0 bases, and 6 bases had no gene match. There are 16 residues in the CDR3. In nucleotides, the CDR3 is TGCGCCAGCAGCCAAGAGGCGATAGCGGGACACAATGAGCAGTTCTTC. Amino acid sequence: CASSQEAIAGHNEQFF.

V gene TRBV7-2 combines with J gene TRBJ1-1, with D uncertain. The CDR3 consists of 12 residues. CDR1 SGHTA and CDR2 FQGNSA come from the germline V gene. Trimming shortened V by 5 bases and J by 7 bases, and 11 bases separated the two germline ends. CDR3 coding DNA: TGTGCCAGCAGCCTTCTAACCCGTGAAGCTTTCTTT. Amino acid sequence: CASSLLTREAFF.

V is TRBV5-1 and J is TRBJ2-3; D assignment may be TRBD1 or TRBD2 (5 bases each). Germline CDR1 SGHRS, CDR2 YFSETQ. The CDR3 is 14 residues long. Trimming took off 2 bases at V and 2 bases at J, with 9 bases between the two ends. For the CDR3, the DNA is TGCGCCAGCAGCTTATTCGGGGCCACAGATACGCAGTATTTT. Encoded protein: CASSLFGATDTQYF.

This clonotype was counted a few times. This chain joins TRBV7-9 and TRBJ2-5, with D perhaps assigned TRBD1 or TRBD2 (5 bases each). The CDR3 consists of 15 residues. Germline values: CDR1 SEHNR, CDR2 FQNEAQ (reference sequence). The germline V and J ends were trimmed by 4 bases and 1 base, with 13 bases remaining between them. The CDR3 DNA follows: TGTGCCAGCAGCTCTGGACCCGGGACCCAAGAGACCCAGTACTTC. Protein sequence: CASSSGPGTQETQYF.

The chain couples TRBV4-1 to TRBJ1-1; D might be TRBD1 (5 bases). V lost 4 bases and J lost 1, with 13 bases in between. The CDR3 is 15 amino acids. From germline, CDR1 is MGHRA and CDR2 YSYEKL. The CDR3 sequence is CASSRGHSANTEAFF. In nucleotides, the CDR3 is TGCGCCAGCAGCCGAGGACACTCGGCGAACACTGAAGCTTTCTTT.

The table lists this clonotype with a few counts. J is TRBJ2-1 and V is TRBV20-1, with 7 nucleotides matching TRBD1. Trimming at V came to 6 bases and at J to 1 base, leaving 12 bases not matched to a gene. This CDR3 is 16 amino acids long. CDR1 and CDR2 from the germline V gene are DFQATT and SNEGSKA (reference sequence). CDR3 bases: TGCAGTGCGGAAAACAGGGGAAGAGAATCCTACAATGAGCAGTTCTTC. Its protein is CSAENRGRESYNEQFF.

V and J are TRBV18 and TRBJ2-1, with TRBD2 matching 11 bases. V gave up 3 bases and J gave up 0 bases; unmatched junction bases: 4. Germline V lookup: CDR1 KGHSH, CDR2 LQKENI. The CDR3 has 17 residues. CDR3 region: CASSPTTSGGSYNEQFF. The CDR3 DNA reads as TGTGCCAGCTCACCTACCACTAGCGGGGGCTCCTACAATGAGCAGTTCTTC.

CDR3 sequence: CSANPGQGANYGYTF. The CDR3 DNA follows: TGCAGTGCTAACCCGGGACAGGGCGCTAACTATGGCTACACCTTC. The V and J genes are TRBV20-1 and TRBJ1-2, with TRBD1 matching over 9 bases. The V gene's germline CDR1 is DFQATT and CDR2 SNEGSKA (reference sequence). Trimming at V came to 4 bases and at J to 0 bases, leaving 6 bases not matched to a gene. The CDR3 extends over 15 amino acids.

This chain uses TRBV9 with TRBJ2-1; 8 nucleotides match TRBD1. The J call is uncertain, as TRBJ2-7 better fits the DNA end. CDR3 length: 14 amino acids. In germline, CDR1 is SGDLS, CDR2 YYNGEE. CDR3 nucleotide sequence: TGTGCCAGCAGCGTAGGGGGACAGGAGAACGAGCAGTACTTC. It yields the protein CASSVGGQENEQYF.

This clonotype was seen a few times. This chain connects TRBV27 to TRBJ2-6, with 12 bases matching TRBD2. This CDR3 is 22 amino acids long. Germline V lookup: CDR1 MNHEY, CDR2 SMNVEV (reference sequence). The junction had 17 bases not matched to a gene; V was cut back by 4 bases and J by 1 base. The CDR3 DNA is TGTGCCAGCAGTTCAACCGGGACTAGCGGGTCTCGATCCTATTCTGGGGCCAACGTCCTGACTTTC. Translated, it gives CASSSTGTSGSRSYSGANVLTF.

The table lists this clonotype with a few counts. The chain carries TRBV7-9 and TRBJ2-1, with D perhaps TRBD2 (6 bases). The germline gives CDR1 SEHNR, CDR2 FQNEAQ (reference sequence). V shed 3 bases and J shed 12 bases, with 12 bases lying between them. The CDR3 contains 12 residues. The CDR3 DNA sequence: TGTGCCAGCAGCTTGGACTATCTGGGGCAGTTCTTC. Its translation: CASSLDYLGQFF.

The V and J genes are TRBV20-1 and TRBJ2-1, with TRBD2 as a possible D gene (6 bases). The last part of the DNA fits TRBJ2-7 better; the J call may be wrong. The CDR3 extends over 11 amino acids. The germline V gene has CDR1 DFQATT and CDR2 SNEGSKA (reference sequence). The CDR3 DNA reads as TGCAGTGCGTGGGCGGGGCGCGAGCAGTACTTC. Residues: CSAWAGREQYF.

CDR3 region: CASRPGQGNEQPQHF. The CDR3, as DNA: TGTGCCAGCAGACCGGGACAAGGTAACGAACAGCCCCAGCATTTT. The chain joins TRBV27 to TRBJ1-5; the D gene is possibly TRBD1 (6 bases). Germline V gene data show CDR1 as MNHEY and CDR2 as SMNVEV (reference sequence). The CDR3 runs 15 residues. V was clipped by 6 bases and J by 7 bases, with 19 bases between them.

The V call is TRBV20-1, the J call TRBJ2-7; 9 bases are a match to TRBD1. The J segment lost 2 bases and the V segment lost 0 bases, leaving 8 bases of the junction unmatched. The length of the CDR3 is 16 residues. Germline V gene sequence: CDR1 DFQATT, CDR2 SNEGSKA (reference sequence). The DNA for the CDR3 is TGCAGTGCTAGAGATTCGGGACAGGGTCCCCCCTACGAGCAGTACGTC. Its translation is CSARDSGQGPPYEQYV.

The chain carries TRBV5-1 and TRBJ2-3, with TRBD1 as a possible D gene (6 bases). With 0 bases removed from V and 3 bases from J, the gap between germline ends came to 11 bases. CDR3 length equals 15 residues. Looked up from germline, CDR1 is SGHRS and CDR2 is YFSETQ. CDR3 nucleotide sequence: TGCGCCAGCAGCTTGGACAGGGTCGGGACAGATACGCAGTATTTT. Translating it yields CASSLDRVGTDTQYF.